Presented here are 17 T cell receptor beta chains from one specimen sequenced in a study of blood T cell repertoires in COVID-19. Clones were read by immunoSEQ multiplex PCR, and TCRdb kept only the in-frame ones, dropping some. This sample carries more than 200,000 clones, around four fifths of them seen once, and the ten largest clones take about 4%. Sequenced material: peripheral blood. The source is a woman aged 40 to 50 with active or convalescent COVID-19.

This rearrangement joins TRBV29-1 to TRBJ2-1; D possibly corresponds to TRBD2 (5 bases). The length of the CDR3 is 12 residues. V was cut by 5 bases and J by 8 bases, with 13 bases left in between. CDR1 is SQVTM and CDR2 is ANQGSEA in the germline V gene. The CDR3 protein is CSVTLVYHEQFF. The CDR3 region has the DNA TGCAGCGTTACACTAGTTTACCATGAGCAGTTCTTC.

The rearrangement links TRBV18 to TRBJ1-3; 9 positions match TRBD1. Germline CDR1 and CDR2: KGHSH and LQKENI. CDR3 length equals 17 residues. V gave up 4 bases and J gave up 0 bases; unmatched junction bases: 7. The CDR3 sequence: CASSQGQGTFSGNTIYF. DNA of the CDR3: TGTGCCAGCTCACAAGGACAGGGGACCTTCTCTGGAAACACCATATATTTT.

J is TRBJ1-1 and V is TRBV5-1; TRBD1 aligns across 9 bases. CDR3 length: 18 residues. Trimming cost V 1 base and J 4 bases; bases outside gene matches: 14. Germline values: CDR1 SGHRS, CDR2 YFSETQ. CDR3 nucleotides: TGCGCCAGCAGCTTGAGTAGGGGGACAGGGAAGCGGGCCACTGAAGCTTTCTTT. Its translation: CASSLSRGTGKRATEAFF.

The CDR3 region is CASSPHYEQYF. CDR3 in DNA: TGTGCCAGCAGTCCCCACTACGAGCAGTACTTC. The chain couples TRBV6-5 to TRBJ2-7; no firm D call. With 5 bases removed from V and 3 bases from J, the gap between germline ends came to 5 bases. Germline CDR1 MNHEY, CDR2 SVGAGI. The CDR3 is 11 residues long.

The chain employs TRBV20-1 and TRBJ2-1; 7 nucleotides agree with TRBD2. Germline CDR1 DFQATT, CDR2 SNEGSKA (reference sequence). The CDR3 spans 11 residues. J gave up 12 bases and V 3 bases, and 5 bases lay outside the gene matches. The CDR3: CSARETGGQFF. The CDR3 bases are TGCAGTGCTAGGGAGACGGGAGGGCAGTTCTTC.

This clone has only one observation. This chain links TRBV5-1 with TRBJ2-5; tentative D call: TRBD2 (6 bases). CDR3 length: 12 amino acids. Trimming removed 5 bases at V and 3 bases at J, with 8 bases between. Germline CDR1 and CDR2: SGHRS and YFSETQ. The CDR3 is CASREGEETQYF. DNA for the CDR3: TGCGCCAGCAGGGAGGGAGAAGAGACCCAGTACTTC.

The chain couples TRBV21-1 to TRBJ2-5; the table's D call, TRBD1, was not checked against the DNA. TRBV21-1 is an annotated pseudogene. The CDR3 totals 18 residues. The CDR3 region has the DNA TGTGCCAGCACCAGAAAATTGGGTAAAGACAGGGCCCAAGAGACCCAGTACTTC. This gives the protein CASTRKLGKDRAQETQYF.

This clone turned up a few times. The chain has TRBV7-9 and TRBJ1-4; no reliable D call. With 2 bases removed from V and 8 bases from J, the gap between germline ends came to 12 bases. The germline CDR1 and CDR2 sequences are SEHNR and FQNEAQ (reference sequence). The CDR3 covers 14 residues. Here the CDR3 DNA reads TGTGCCAGCAGCTTAAGCGGAACGGAAGAAAAACTGTTTTTT. Its protein is CASSLSGTEEKLFF.

This chain joins TRBV4-1 and TRBJ1-2, with D unclear. The V gene's germline CDR1 is MGHRA and CDR2 YSYEKL. V dropped 2 bases and J dropped 1 base, with 8 bases sitting between them. The CDR3 runs 14 residues. CDR3 protein: CASSQSTGNYGYTF. CDR3 nucleotides: TGCGCCAGCAGCCAATCCACGGGTAACTATGGCTACACCTTC.

As to this clone: The identical CDR3 is also encoded by other nucleotide sequences in the sample. V is TRBV29-1 and J is TRBJ1-5, with D possibly being TRBD1 (5 bases). Per germline, CDR1 SQVTM and CDR2 ANQGSEA. Trimming took 6 bases from V and 5 from J, leaving 14 bases between them. The CDR3 spans 13 residues. This chain's CDR3 is CSVEYSGDQPQHF. The CDR3 region has the DNA TGCAGCGTAGAATACTCGGGGGATCAGCCCCAGCATTTT.

The V call is TRBV6-5, the J call TRBJ1-2, with 12 bases matching TRBD1. The trim removed 6 bases at V and 8 bases at J, leaving 4 bases unmatched. This CDR3 is 13 amino acids long. The V gene's germline CDR1 is MNHEY and CDR2 SVGAGI. CDR3 in DNA: TGTGCCAGCAGCAGGGACAGGGGGCGAGGCTACACCTTC. Its translation: CASSRDRGRGYTF.

The J gene is TRBJ1-1, the V gene TRBV5-5; 7 bases map to TRBD1. CDR3 length: 15 residues. Unmatched junction bases numbered 10, after V lost 4 bases and J lost 4 bases. CDR1 is SGHKS, CDR2 YYEKEE, per germline (reference sequence). This CDR3 reads CASSPRQGRGTEAFF. The CDR3 coding sequence is TGTGCCAGCAGCCCCAGACAGGGAAGAGGCACTGAAGCTTTCTTT.

V is TRBV5-1 and J is TRBJ1-1; D is undetermined. The germline V and J ends were trimmed by 0 bases and 4 bases, with 13 bases remaining between them. Germline-derived CDR1 and CDR2 are SGHRS and YFSETQ. CDR3 length: 15 residues. The DNA for the CDR3 is TGCGCCAGCAGCTTGGGCGCCCTCGCGGGCACTGAAGCTTTCTTT. This sequence encodes CASSLGALAGTEAFF.

The CDR3 bases are TGCGCCAGCAGCTTGAGTCAGGACTTCGTCGCCTACGAGCAGTACTTC. Amino acids: CASSLSQDFVAYEQYF. The gene calls are TRBV5-1 and TRBJ2-7, with a weak D call TRBD2 (5 bases). V dropped 1 base and J dropped 2 bases, with 16 bases sitting between them. This CDR3 has 16 residues. Germline-derived CDR1 and CDR2 are SGHRS and YFSETQ. Together with reference TRBV5-1 and TRBJ2-7, the CDR3 gives the full variable domain: KAGVTQTPRYLIKTRGQQVTLSCSPISGHRSVSWYQQTPGQGLQFLFEYFSETQRNKGNFPGRFSGRQFSNSRSEMNVSTLELGDSALYLCASSLSQDFVAYEQYFGPGTRLTVT.

This CDR3 is CASSDRDRSDQPQHF. In nucleotides, the CDR3 is TGTGCCAGCAGTGACCGGGACAGGAGCGATCAGCCCCAGCATTTT. The V and J genes are TRBV2 and TRBJ1-5; 8 bases map to TRBD1. Germline-derived CDR1 and CDR2 are SNHLY and FYNNEI. The CDR3 length is 15 residues. After removal of 3 bases from V and 5 bases from J, the junction contained 6 bases not matched to a gene.

The genes are TRBV19 and TRBJ1-6; the D is unclear. Germline CDR1 reads LNHDA; CDR2 reads SQIVND (reference sequence). Trimming took off 0 bases at V and 8 bases at J, with 5 bases between the two ends. The CDR3 consists of 13 residues. The CDR3 region has the DNA TGTGCCAGTAGTATAGAGAGGTATTCACCCCTCCACTTT. Its translation is CASSIERYSPLHF.

This clone was observed a single time. This sequence joins TRBV5-4 and TRBJ2-2, with 7 bases matching TRBD1. Germline V lookup: CDR1 SGHNT, CDR2 YYREEE (reference sequence). V was clipped by 0 bases and J by 0 bases; unmatched bases: 2. CDR3 length: 16 residues. The CDR3 here is CASSLGGQTNTGELFF. The CDR3 bases are TGTGCCAGCAGCTTGGGGGGACAGACGAACACCGGGGAGCTGTTTTTT.